These 24 T cell receptor beta chains share one sample of origin, sequenced in a study of blood T cell repertoires in COVID-19. Assay used: immunoSEQ multiplex PCR; TCRdb lists only in-frame clones, some missing. There are 210,000 or so clones in the sample; roughly 90% occur only once, and about 0.66% lies in the top ten. The sample was peripheral blood. The receptors stem from a man over 45 with acute or convalescent COVID-19.

The chain couples TRBV7-2 to TRBJ2-5, with TRBD2 matching 10 bases. The CDR3 contains 17 residues. Per germline, CDR1 SGHTA and CDR2 FQGNSA. V was clipped by 1 base and J by 4 bases; unmatched bases: 9. CDR3 region: CASSLGVLAGEGETQYF. The DNA of the CDR3 is TGTGCCAGCAGCTTAGGAGTCCTAGCGGGAGAGGGAGAGACCCAGTACTTC.

This clone was detected a few times. The V and J genes are TRBV30 and TRBJ1-2; 7 nucleotides line up with TRBD1. V lost 2 bases, J lost 8 bases, and 11 bases stayed unmatched. The CDR3 is 14 amino acids. CDR1 and CDR2 (germline): GTSNPN, SVGIG (reference sequence). CDR3: CAWSTPGGFWGYTF. In DNA, the CDR3 is TGTGCCTGGAGTACGCCAGGGGGGTTTTGGGGCTACACCTTC.

The chain uses TRBV7-9 and TRBJ2-7; D possibly corresponds to TRBD1 (5 bases). Per germline, CDR1 SEHNR and CDR2 FQNEAQ (reference sequence). Trimming left V 4 bases short and J 0 bases short, with 13 bases between. This CDR3 is built from 15 residues. CDR3 in amino acids: CASSSPRAPSYEQYF. CDR3 coding DNA: TGTGCCAGCAGCTCCCCCAGGGCTCCCTCCTACGAGCAGTACTTC.

The J gene is TRBJ2-7, the V gene TRBV4-1; 12 positions match TRBD1. Germline V lookup: CDR1 MGHRA, CDR2 YSYEKL. This CDR3 spans 17 amino acids. With 1 base clipped from V and 10 bases from J, the junction kept 14 bases outside the gene matches. Written as DNA, the CDR3 is TGCGCCAGCAGCCAAGCTTTGATCGGGACAGGGGGCTCAGATCAGTACTTC. Residues: CASSQALIGTGGSDQYF.

The rearrangement links TRBV15 to TRBJ1-5; no firm D call. The CDR3 extends over 17 amino acids. Per germline, CDR1 LNHNV and CDR2 YYDKDF (reference sequence). Trimming removed 0 bases from V and 2 bases from J, with 14 bases in between. CDR3 residues: CATSRDYRGSGNQPQHF. The CDR3 DNA reads as TGTGCCACCAGCAGAGATTACCGAGGTTCGGGCAATCAGCCCCAGCATTTT.

V gene TRBV19 combines with J gene TRBJ1-6; 8 positions agree with TRBD1. V trimming: 10 bases; J trimming: 5 bases; junction bases outside the gene matches: 10. The germline V gene has CDR1 LNHDA and CDR2 SQIVND (reference sequence). CDR3 length: 15 residues. CDR3 protein: CATMQGQGNNSPLHF. As DNA, the CDR3 is TGTGCCACCATGCAAGGACAGGGTAATAATTCACCCCTCCACTTT.

The chain uses TRBV15 and TRBJ2-3, with no clear D. The V gene lost 5 bases and the J gene lost 5 bases, with 8 bases spanning the gap. Germline CDR1 reads LNHNV; CDR2 reads YYDKDF (reference sequence). The CDR3 extends over 12 amino acids. The DNA of the CDR3 is TGTGCCACCAGCGGCTCTGGAGATACGCAGTATTTT. Translated, it gives CATSGSGDTQYF.

V usage is TRBV11-2 and J usage is TRBJ2-2; TRBD1 is a possible D gene (6 bases). The CDR3 spans 19 residues. Germline V CDR1 and CDR2: SGHAT, FQNNGV. Trimming stripped 1 base from V and 2 bases from J, with 20 bases between. CDR3 amino acids: CASSLAGTTARRNTGELFF. DNA of the CDR3: TGTGCCAGCAGCTTAGCGGGGACAACTGCCCGACGCAACACCGGGGAGCTGTTTTTT.

V is TRBV19 and J is TRBJ2-2; the D is unclear. The CDR3 runs 15 residues. CDR1 is LNHDA, CDR2 SQIVND, per germline (reference sequence). Deletions cut 3 bases from V and 0 bases from J, with 8 bases between. In nucleotides, the CDR3 is TGTGCCAGTAGTATCCTCCCGGCGAACACCGGGGAGCTGTTTTTT. Its protein product is CASSILPANTGELFF.

This clone appeared a few times. The chain couples TRBV9 to TRBJ2-2; D gene unclear. Per the germline V gene, CDR1 is SGDLS and CDR2 is YYNGEE. V was pared by 0 bases and J by 0 bases, with 9 bases between. The CDR3 length is 16 residues. The CDR3 sequence: CASSVEGGSNTGELFF. The CDR3 nucleotides are TGTGCCAGCAGCGTAGAAGGCGGATCGAACACCGGGGAGCTGTTTTTT.

The genes are TRBV28 and TRBJ1-2, with unresolved D. The CDR3 is 12 residues long. V was clipped by 6 bases and J by 13 bases, with 18 bases between them. CDR1 is MDHEN, CDR2 SYDVKM, per germline. As DNA, the CDR3 is TGTGCCAGCAGCCCGGGCCGGGGAAGGAGCACCTTC. It encodes CASSPGRGRSTF.

Remarks on this clone: This sample includes further DNA sequences coding for the same CDR3. The chain combines TRBV12-3 or TRBV12-4 with TRBJ1-1; D uncertain. CDR3 length equals 13 residues. Between the trimmed V and J ends, which lost 5 bases and 1 base, there was a span of 8 bases. In DNA, the CDR3 is TGTGCCAGCAGTCCGCGACAGAACACTGAAGCTTTCTTT. It yields the protein CASSPRQNTEAFF.

The V call is TRBV6-6, the J call TRBJ2-2; D not certain. V lost 2 bases and J 0 bases, leaving 7 bases between the germline ends. The CDR3 is 15 residues long. The germline CDR1 and CDR2 sequences are MNHNY and SVGAGI (reference sequence). The CDR3 nucleotides read TGTGCCAGCAGTTACGTCCAGGCGAACACCGGGGAGCTGTTTTTT. It translates to CASSYVQANTGELFF.

This rearrangement joins TRBV28 to TRBJ1-2; 9 nucleotides line up with TRBD1. This CDR3 has 15 residues. Trimming took 8 bases from V and 7 from J; bases not matched to a gene: 14. Per germline, CDR1 MDHEN and CDR2 SYDVKM. CDR3 amino acids: CASGSFGTGIGGYTF. The CDR3 nucleotides are TGTGCCAGCGGCTCATTCGGGACAGGGATTGGTGGCTACACCTTC.

The chain joins TRBV18 to TRBJ2-1; 7 bases are a match to TRBD1. Trimming at V came to 2 bases and at J to 6 bases, leaving 7 bases not matched to a gene. CDR3 size: 15 residues. Germline V gene sequence: CDR1 KGHSH, CDR2 LQKENI. DNA of the CDR3: TGTGCCAGCTCACCAGGCCAGGGGGTGGTCAATGAGCAGTTCTTC. Amino acids: CASSPGQGVVNEQFF.

This chain uses TRBV4-3 with TRBJ1-2; D is undetermined. The CDR3 covers 15 residues. The V and J ends lost 0 bases and 0 bases respectively, with 8 bases between them. Germline V gene lookup returns CDR1 LGHNA and CDR2 YSLEER. The CDR3 DNA is TGCGCCAGCAGCCAAGATCCCCAGGCTAACTATGGCTACACCTTC. Its protein is CASSQDPQANYGYTF.

V usage is TRBV2 and J usage is TRBJ2-7; D gene uncertain. V was pared by 7 bases and J by 2 bases, with 12 bases between. CDR1 is SNHLY, CDR2 FYNNEI, per germline. CDR3 length: 13 amino acids. CDR3 in amino acids: CASNRLLAYEQYF. The CDR3 DNA reads as TGTGCCAGCAATAGGCTCCTAGCCTACGAGCAGTACTTC. Full variable domain (rest looked up from reference TRBV2 and TRBJ2-7): EPEVTQTPSHQVTQMGQEVILRCVPISNHLYFYWYRQILGQKVEFLVSFYNNEISEKSEIFDDQFSVERPDGSNFTLKIRSTKLEDSAMYFCASNRLLAYEQYFGPGTRLTVT.

This chain uses TRBV19 with TRBJ1-1; 9 bases agree with TRBD1. The V gene's germline CDR1 is LNHDA and CDR2 SQIVND (reference sequence). The length of the CDR3 is 16 residues. The J segment lost 6 bases and the V segment lost 6 bases, leaving 14 bases of the junction unmatched. This CDR3 is CASSPTGRDREAEAFF. In DNA, the CDR3 is TGTGCCAGTAGCCCTACGGGGAGGGACAGGGAGGCTGAAGCTTTCTTT.

The gene calls are TRBV6-2 or TRBV6-3 and TRBJ2-3; the D gene is possibly TRBD1 (6 bases). Trimming cost V 2 bases and J 0 bases, with 21 bases left between them. The CDR3 is 19 residues long. Germline values: CDR1 MNHEY, CDR2 SVGEGT. CDR3 in amino acids: CASSYRFPSTGPSTDTQYF. CDR3 nucleotide sequence: TGTGCCAGCAGTTACCGGTTTCCATCGACAGGCCCTAGCACAGATACGCAGTATTTT.

This chain joins TRBV6-5 and TRBJ1-5; D call uncertain. V lost 5 bases and J lost 3, with 14 bases in between. Germline V gene sequence: CDR1 MNHEY, CDR2 SVGAGI. The CDR3 loop spans 15 amino acids. The CDR3 nucleotides are TGTGCCAGCAGTCCCCCTCGTCAGTCCAATCAGCCCCAGCATTTT. This gives the protein CASSPPRQSNQPQHF.

The chain links TRBV7-9 to TRBJ1-5; TRBD1 is a possible D gene (6 bases). The CDR3 sequence is 13 residues long. The germline V gene encodes CDR1 SEHNR and CDR2 FQNEAQ (reference sequence). Between the trimmed V and J ends, which lost 5 bases and 5 bases, there was a span of 10 bases. Here the CDR3 DNA reads TGTGCCAGCAGCCCGAACAGGGATCAGCCCCAGCATTTT. This encodes CASSPNRDQPQHF.

The chain has TRBV7-9 and TRBJ2-7; D is unresolved. The CDR3 spans 16 residues. Germline CDR1 and CDR2: SEHNR and FQNEAQ (reference sequence). The V end was cut by 0 bases, the J end by 2 bases, with 14 bases between. For the CDR3, the DNA is TGTGCCAGCAGCTTAGCTGCAGGCCATACAACCTACGAGCAGTACTTC. This encodes CASSLAAGHTTYEQYF.

This clone was picked up one time. The J gene is TRBJ1-1, the V gene TRBV4-1, with 11 bases identical to TRBD1. Germline-derived CDR1 and CDR2 are MGHRA and YSYEKL. This CDR3 contains 16 residues. V gave up 3 bases and J gave up 1 base; unmatched junction bases: 4. The chain's CDR3 is CASSHAGTGGNTEAFF. CDR3 DNA: TGCGCCAGCAGCCACGCCGGGACAGGGGGGAACACTGAAGCTTTCTTT.

The V gene is TRBV1, the J gene TRBJ2-4; the table's TRBD2 call for D was not verified on the DNA. TRBV1 is deemed a pseudogene. This CDR3 has 18 residues. CDR3 in amino acids: CTSGGLAGEGRAKNIQYF. In DNA, the CDR3 is TGCACCAGCGGGGGACTAGCGGGAGAGGGAAGGGCCAAAAACATTCAGTACTTC.